This record looks at one T cell receptor beta chain sequence and its context. Its antigen is not yet known. No much larger clonotype is one base removed from it; base qualities were not supplied. This sample is drawn from a study of cytomegalovirus exposure and HLA in healthy donors (dated by TCRdb to about 2017). A note on the overall study: In an earlier analysis of roughly 590 of the donors, about 270 Gb of sequence data and roughly 100 million unique TCR beta sequences from 150 million to 200 million T cells were reported. An early release covering 500 to 750 HLA-typed donors comprised about 320 gigabases of sequencing data and roughly 85 million unique TCR sequences. The genetic ancestry cluster associated with self-reported Caucasian donors included around four fifths of the approximately 400 genotyped donors. The aim of the study was to test whether cataloging public T cell receptors could identify signatures of past pathogen exposure. The study used immunosequencing to profile the T cell repertoires of more than 650 subjects and linked those repertoires to cytomegalovirus serostatus. Along with the approximately 670-subject first cohort, a separate validation cohort of over a hundred different subjects was used. High-throughput TCR immunosequencing, statistical association of individual TCRs with disease status, and machine learning were combined to predict cytomegalovirus infection status. In a later analysis, previously published TCR beta repertoires from about 670 donors were re-analyzed and high-resolution HLA genotyping was added so that TCR occurrence patterns could be studied. Rather than drawing on any new phenotypic data, the later analysis identified candidate immune exposures from TCR beta sequences and the way those sequences occurred across donors. An earlier analysis of approximately 640 of the donors applied high-throughput TCR beta sequencing to assess whether each TCR beta V gene segment acted as functional or pseudogenic. Donor age, sex, ethnicity and CMV serostatus were compiled together with the repertoire data. A later genetic analysis used genome-wide SNP genotypes for about 65% of the roughly 700 donors, treating that subset as a discovery cohort. All discovery cohort repertoires had been generated using a single sequencing platform. HLA typing covered class I and class II loci at four-digit resolution. The number of typed donors differed by locus: about 629-630 for A, B, C, DRB1 and DQB1; approximately 520 for DQA1; 606 for DPA1; and around 470 for DPB1. Roughly five DR-DQ haplotypes were treated as single units for association and clustering because of strong linkage in the cohort. On average, 235,054 unique TCR beta nucleotide sequences were sequenced per donor among about 400 genotyped donors of the cohort, with roughly 18% of those sequences being non-productive.

The cohort comprised some 680 healthy bone marrow donors. At the time of sampling, all cohort members were nominally healthy, though unrecorded immune exposures were likely present. The donor was CMV seronegative and was included in the group of 352 seronegative cohort members. A peripheral blood sample was collected from each donor, and TCR beta sequencing was performed on peripheral blood mononuclear cells. Genomic DNA extraction from the blood cell samples was performed with the Qiagen DNeasy Blood Extraction Kit. Paper-wide results and their limitations: Sequencing depth was assumed to be roughly uniform across donors in the presence/absence analyses, though that assumption may not hold. The authors suggested that the approach could potentially be extended to other disease states and immunological phenotypes. When HLA alleles, especially DR and DQ, strongly co-occurred, attributing TCR associations to individual alleles was difficult. A total of 150 or so TCR beta chains were listed by the study as associated with cytomegalovirus. A further reported finding was that TCR beta sequences accurately predicted the HLA-A and HLA-B alleles for most subjects in the first cohort. Because some donors lacked HLA typing at each locus, the association tests relied only on the typed subset. In a later genetic analysis, fewer N-insertions in productive TCRs were reported among donors in an Asian-associated ancestry cluster than the 666-donor mean. Only TCR beta chains were sequenced in this cohort, and the absence of alpha or paired-chain data limited detectable features. Because counts were too low, 15 to 20 rarely observed V segments, including chromosome 9 orphons, were excluded from the earlier analysis of a few hundred of the donors. While some public TCRs were present in many individuals, most TCR sequences turned up only very rarely across donors. Because the 87-base-pair reads could not distinguish some IMGT-functional V segments, including TRBV6-2 and TRBV6-3, those segments were excluded. In a later analysis, the rate of TCR association differed among HLA loci, with DRB1 alleles having the most associated TCRs and HLA-C alleles having the fewest. Linkage disequilibrium might explain the correlated functional status among segregating V segments, but an unknown experimental factor could not be ruled out. Cytomegalovirus status was reported to be diagnosed by the classifier with high specificity and sensitivity in both the original and validation cohorts. In a later analysis, HLA-associated TCR beta chains were found to be more clonally expanded and to have lower generation probabilities than equally common non-associated chains. Immune exposure information for the cohort was limited to CMV serostatus. A group of highly shared sequence variants was considered likely to be a technical artifact of the sequencing pipeline. In an earlier analysis of some 500 of the donors, most TCR beta V segments were observed in productive rearrangements about 90% or about 30% of the time, broadly matching IMGT annotations. In a later genetic analysis, a missense DCLRE1C variant was associated with V-gene and J-gene trimming of TCR beta chains, and the association was replicated in an independent cohort. In vitro tests confirmed that a few of the cytomegalovirus-associated TCR beta chains recognize cytomegalovirus antigens. A later analysis reported that several top co-occurrence clusters appeared linked to parvovirus B19, influenza, CMV and Epstein-Barr virus. In a later analysis, more than 15,000 TCR beta sequences were associated with specific HLA alleles at a false discovery rate of 0.05. In a later analysis, most CMV-associated TCR beta chains were found to appear HLA-restricted, with HLA associations seemingly driven largely by CMV exposure.

The library was built by means of the immunoSEQ multiplex PCR assay. The multiplex PCR relied on a mix of 60 forward primers for TCR Vbeta segments and 13 reverse primers for TCR Jbeta segments. The CDR3 region of rearranged TCR beta genes was amplified from genomic DNA with a multiplex PCR assay. On the Illumina HiSeq System, the amplified TCR beta libraries were sequenced as 87-base-pair reads. Processing in the source paper ran as follows. A later analysis tallied roughly 76 million unique TCR beta chains across the 666 repertoires, and some 10 million of those chains were shared by two or more donors. To remove PCR and sequencing errors, raw reads were error-corrected and collapsed into unique sequences using a nearest-neighbor algorithm that merged closely related sequences. To assign V, D and J gene segments, CDR3 sequences were aligned to IMGT reference sequences. For a sequence to be retained, a match of at least six nucleotides to both a V gene segment and a J gene segment was required. Rearrangements were called productive when the CDR3 lacked stop codons and stayed in frame with V and J; all others were non-productive. CDR3 was defined by IMGT convention, running from the second conserved V-encoded cysteine to the conserved J-encoded phenylalanine. Sequences without an unambiguous match to a single V gene segment were excluded from the earlier analysis of a few hundred of the donors. In an earlier analysis of some 590 of the donors, V segments were called functional above 56.7% productive rearrangements and were called segregating when the between-donor standard deviation exceeded 5%. A statistical classification framework was developed to diagnose cytomegalovirus status using the catalog of TCR beta chain sequences. In a later analysis, V and J genes were assigned by comparing TCR nucleotide sequences against IMGT/GENE-DB human TR gene sequences. A later analysis assigned CDR3 sequences and most-parsimonious VDJ recombination scenarios with the TCRdist pipeline. In a later analysis, every TCR beta chain was defined by the combination of its CDR3 amino acid sequence and its V-gene family, and reads without a unique V-gene family were dropped. To address suspected cross-contamination and a sequencing artifact, a later analysis removed approximately 590 highly shared, low-generation-probability nucleotide sequences. For each public chain, a later analysis derived a clonal expansion index from normalized ranks of inferred template counts within each repertoire. In a later analysis, generation probabilities were computed using a VDJ recombination model fitted to out-of-frame rearrangements, and the results were checked against IGoR. In a later analysis, hypergeometric tests were used to score TCR-TCR, TCR-HLA and TCR-CMV co-occurrence, with a repertoire-size bias correction applied to TCR pairs. False discovery rates were estimated in a later analysis by permuting HLA or CMV assignments 20 times. In a later analysis, co-occurring TCRs were grouped with DBSCAN, and TCRdist sequence similarity was added when clustering was performed within HLA-allele-positive subsets. Repertoires with fewer than 30,000 or more than 120,000 public chains were left out of co-occurrence clustering, as were a handful of repertoires with anomalous nucleotide sharing. TCRdb stores this immuneACCESS table with in-frame sequences only. Part of the clones is absent; in the studies checked, under half of the shortfall reflects unresolved V genes, and no reason is known for the rest. The DNA gave D and trimming, while V, J and clone size come from that table. Within this sample are approximately 110,000 clones, with roughly 77% of them counted one time only. The leading ten clones occupy about 1% of the sample.

For CDR1 and CDR2, the germline V gene lists SGHRS and YFSETQ. Reading from cysteine to phenylalanine, the CDR3 counts 17 amino acids. This entry keeps only the CDR3 DNA: 51 bases, framed from base 1. Germline trimming: 4 bases from V, 0 bases from J; junction bases outside gene matches: 6. This sequence uses TRBV5-1 and TRBJ2-6; 8 bases in the junction line up with TRBD1. The sequenced material came from PBMCs. The sequence was obtained from a woman in her twenties or thirties in good health and CMV-seronegative. CDR3 sequence: CASSPLTGGSGANVLTF. The nucleotide sequence is TGCGCCAGCAGCCCACTAACAGGGGGCTCTGGGGCCAACGTCCTGACTTTC.